This T cell receptor (beta chain) was found in a study of OX40 agonist ivuxolimab in advanced cancers. The table came from immunoSEQ multiplex PCR; TCRdb's copy has only in-frame clones and leaves some out. The table lists 9,500 to 13,000 clones, approximately 80% of them singletons. The clonotype was recovered from an adult with an advanced solid tumor such as melanoma, head and neck, liver or kidney cancer. The source material was CD4+ or CD8+ T cells sorted from blood, sampled in a trial of the OX40 agonist ivuxolimab.

As DNA, the CDR3 is TGTGCCAGCAGTCTGTTTCAGGGATTTGAAGCTTTCTTT. This sequence encodes CASSLFQGFEAFF. This chain connects TRBV6-1 to TRBJ1-1; possible D gene TRBD1, 5 bases. CDR1 MNHNS and CDR2 SASEGT come from the germline V gene. Trimming cost V 5 bases and J 7 bases, with 14 bases left between them. The CDR3 covers 13 residues.